This T cell receptor (beta chain) was captured by sequencing in a study of early stage breast cancer tumors. Whole-study context: About 80% of the 16 invasive tumors were ER+, PR+ and HER2-. Approximately 10-fold was the mean read coverage per sample.

The repertoire was sequenced with immunoSEQ multiplex PCR; TCRdb's copy has only in-frame clones and lacks some. The sample lists tens of thousands of clones; around four fifths were seen once. Comment on this clone: Its antigen is still unknown.

Germline values: CDR1 MDHEN, CDR2 SYDVKM. The V gene lost 5 bases and the J gene lost 2 bases, with 14 bases spanning the gap. The CDR3 has 15 amino acids. Study-level results: Enriched TCRB sequences shared across patients were mostly commonly generated sequences.

The sequenced sample was blood. The genes are TRBV28 and TRBJ2-3; D possibly corresponds to TRBD2 (6 bases). This receptor was taken from a person aged 45-65 years with breast cancer. The CDR3 coding sequence is TGTGCCAGCAGTCTACCGGGACTTGACACAGATACGCAGTATTTT. It specifies CASSLPGLDTDTQYF.